Following are 21 T cell receptor beta chains from one sample sequenced in a study of breast tumors, draining lymph nodes, adjacent tissues. TCRdb re-called the multiplex PCR reads through MiXCR, storing one row per CDR3 protein. The sample yields some 85,000 distinct CDR3 sequences, approximately 31% seen once. The lymph nodes were axillary draining lymph nodes from breast cancer patients. The sequencing input was axillary lymph node tissue. These receptor sequences come from a female donor with breast cancer. Some clones in this sample may be carry-over from other donors' samples.

The table lists this clonotype with many counts. The rearrangement links TRBV29-1 to TRBJ2-3; tentatively, D is TRBD1 (6 bases). This CDR3 contains 16 residues. Per the germline V gene, CDR1 is SQVTM and CDR2 is ANQGSEA. V lost 5 bases and J lost 1, with 19 bases in between. The DNA of the CDR3 is TGCAGCGTTCACTCGTTCTCAGGGGTAGGCACAGATACGCAGTATTTT. As protein: CSVHSFSGVGTDTQYF.

This clonotype was detected ten times or more. The chain has TRBV5-1 and TRBJ1-2; 10 bases are a match to TRBD1. The CDR3 extends over 13 amino acids. V was clipped by 4 bases and J by 5 bases; unmatched bases: 2. The germline gives CDR1 SGHRS, CDR2 YFSETQ. The CDR3 here is CASSRGQGYGYTF. The CDR3 bases are TGCGCCAGCAGCCGGGGACAGGGGTATGGCTACACCTTC.

The chain recombines TRBV4-1 with TRBJ2-7, with TRBD1 identical over 8 bases. V gave up 3 bases and J gave up 3 bases; unmatched junction bases: 4. CDR3 length: 14 residues. Germline CDR1 MGHRA, CDR2 YSYEKL. CDR3 bases: TGCGCCAGCAGCCAGAGGGGACAGGTCTACGAGCAGTACTTC. It translates to CASSQRGQVYEQYF.

The sample holds many counts of this clonotype. The V gene is TRBV20-1, the J gene TRBJ2-5, with D uncertain. V was clipped by 0 bases and J by 2 bases, with 10 bases between them. The germline V gene has CDR1 DFQATT and CDR2 SNEGSKA (reference sequence). CDR3 size: 14 residues. The CDR3 protein is CSAREGRLQETQYF. The CDR3 DNA follows: TGCAGTGCTAGAGAAGGCAGGCTTCAAGAGACCCAGTACTTC.

This clonotype was seen repeatedly, ten times or more. The chain is built from TRBV4-3 and TRBJ1-5, with D tentatively TRBD1 (5 bases). Germline V gene data show CDR1 as LGHNA and CDR2 as YSLEER. V lost 4 bases to trimming and J lost 6 bases, with 16 bases between them. This CDR3 region has 15 residues. The chain's CDR3 is CASSPPRAHGQPQHF. As DNA, the CDR3 is TGCGCCAGCAGCCCACCCAGGGCGCACGGTCAGCCCCAGCATTTT.

The chain carries TRBV7-9 and TRBJ2-3; 9 nucleotides align to TRBD2. Trimming at V came to 6 bases and at J to 3 bases, leaving 13 bases not matched to a gene. Germline-derived CDR1 and CDR2 are SEHNR and FQNEAQ (reference sequence). The CDR3 length is 17 residues. CDR3 sequence reads: CASSPGNSGRGTDTQYF. The CDR3 nucleotides are TGTGCCAGCAGTCCCGGGAATAGCGGGAGAGGGACAGATACGCAGTATTTT.

On this clonotype: A read error may explain this, as a much larger clone is one base away. The chain combines TRBV10-1 with TRBJ1-1, with D perhaps matching TRBD1 (6 bases). CDR1 WNHNN and CDR2 SYGVQD come from the germline V gene (reference sequence). This CDR3 contains 14 residues. The CDR3 DNA reads as TGCGCCAGCAGTGAGTCGGGACACCACACTGAAGCTCTCTTT. Translating gives CASSESGHHTEALF.

In its sample, this clonotype was seen many times. At one end, the junction sequence differs from germline, possibly due to a read error. The chain couples TRBV20-1 to TRBJ2-3, with 9 bases aligning to TRBD2. Germline CDR1 and CDR2: DFQATT and SNEGSKA (reference sequence). The CDR3 is 14 residues long. This CDR3 is CSARDFQAGGLKVF. The CDR3 DNA follows: TGCAGTGCTAGAGATTTTCAAGCGGGAGGACTTAAGGTTTTT.

Worth noting for this clonotype: An end of the junction differs from the germline gene, which may be a read error. The CDR3 here is CASGFAHDTGELFF. As DNA, the CDR3 is TGCGCCAGCGGCTTCGCACACGACACCGGGGAGCTGTTTTTT. The genes are TRBV5-1 and TRBJ2-2; D uncertain. Germline V gene lookup returns CDR1 SGHRS and CDR2 YFSETQ. The length of the CDR3 is 14 residues.

In this sample, this clonotype turned up many times. This rearrangement joins TRBV5-1 to TRBJ2-4; weak D call: TRBD1 (6 bases). Germline V gives CDR1 SGHRS, CDR2 YFSETQ. The CDR3 sequence is 16 residues long. V gave up 1 base and J gave up 7 bases, with 18 bases separating them. CDR3: CASSLRTQGQGNIQYF. Written as DNA, the CDR3 is TGCGCCAGCAGCTTGCGCACCCAGGGGCAGGGGAACATTCAGTACTTC. Full variable domain (remainder filled in from reference TRBV5-1 and TRBJ2-4): KAGVTQTPRYLIKTRGQQVTLSCSPISGHRSVSWYQQTPGQGLQFLFEYFSETQRNKGNFPGRFSGRQFSNSRSEMNVSTLELGDSALYLCASSLRTQGQGNIQYFGAGTRLSVL.

This clonotype was observed a few times. This may come from a read error, since a much larger clone is one base off. V and J are TRBV5-6 and TRBJ2-2; D remains unclear. Trimming removed 0 bases from V and 6 bases from J, with 6 bases in between. Looked up from germline, CDR1 is SGHDT and CDR2 is YYEEEE. CDR3 length equals 13 residues. The DNA of the CDR3 is TGTGCCAGCAGCTTGGGGGGTTCCGGGGAGCTGTTTTTT. It encodes CASSLGGSGELFF. The full variable domain, completed using reference TRBV5-6 and TRBJ2-2, is DAGVTQSPTHLIKTRGQQVTLRCSPKSGHDTVSWYQQALGQGPQFIFQYYEEEERQRGNFPDRFSGHQFPNYSSELNVNALLLGDSALYLCASSLGGSGELFFGEGSRLTVL.

This clonotype was found many times. J is TRBJ2-5 and V is TRBV5-1; TRBD2 matches 11 bases. J lost 3 bases, V lost 2 bases, and 3 bases had no gene match. The CDR3 spans 15 residues. Germline lookup yields CDR1 SGHRS and CDR2 YFSETQ. CDR3 sequence: CASSFSGRGEETQYF. The CDR3 region has the DNA TGCGCCAGCAGCTTTAGCGGGAGGGGGGAAGAGACCCAGTACTTC. The full variable domain, in which reference TRBV5-1 and TRBJ2-5 provide the parts outside the CDR3, is KAGVTQTPRYLIKTRGQQVTLSCSPISGHRSVSWYQQTPGQGLQFLFEYFSETQRNKGNFPGRFSGRQFSNSRSEMNVSTLELGDSALYLCASSFSGRGEETQYFGPGTRLLVL.

Points on this clonotype: One end of the junction fails to match germline, which may point to a read error. The V gene is TRBV5-1, the J gene TRBJ2-2; D is unclear. CDR1 and CDR2 from the germline V gene are SGHRS and YFSETQ. The CDR3 totals 14 residues. The CDR3: CASSGSSNTGELSF. CDR3 DNA sequence: TGCGCCAGCAGCGGGTCGTCGAACACCGGCGAGCTGTCTTTT.

This clonotype has a handful of counts. At one end, the junction sequence differs from germline, possibly due to a read error. The rearrangement uses TRBV6-1 and TRBJ2-3; D is perhaps TRBD2 (6 bases). In germline, CDR1 is MNHNS, CDR2 SASEGT. The CDR3 is 17 amino acids. The CDR3 loop is CASSQARGWRAADTQYF. The CDR3 region has the DNA TGTGCCAGCAGTCAAGCGCGCGGATGGAGGGCCGCAGATACGCAGTATTTT.

This clonotype showed up just a few times. One base away lies a much larger clone, so this may be a sequencing read error. This chain connects TRBV20-1 to TRBJ2-1; TRBD2 agrees at 10 bases. The germline CDR1 and CDR2 sequences are DFQATT and SNEGSKA (reference sequence). The CDR3 runs 15 residues. The J segment lost 9 bases and the V segment lost 5 bases, leaving 13 bases of the junction unmatched. CDR3 protein: CSAPYLAGVAGEQFF. In DNA form, the CDR3 reads TGCAGTGCTCCATACCTAGCGGGAGTAGCGGGTGAGCAGTTCTTC.

This clonotype occurred many times. The chain couples TRBV5-1 to TRBJ2-1, with 7 bases matching TRBD2. In germline, CDR1 is SGHRS, CDR2 YFSETQ. With 4 bases clipped from V and 5 bases from J, the junction kept 3 bases outside the gene matches. CDR3 length equals 13 residues. The CDR3 nucleotides are TGCGCCAGCAGCCGGGGGGAGAACAATGAGCAGTTCTTC. Translated, it gives CASSRGENNEQFF.

V is TRBV28 and J is TRBJ2-2; 10 bases are a match to TRBD1. CDR1 is MDHEN and CDR2 is SYDVKM in the germline V gene. This CDR3 spans 16 amino acids. Unmatched junction bases numbered 7, after V lost 4 bases and J lost 5 bases. CDR3 coding DNA: TGTGCCAGCAGTTCAAGGACAGGGGGTAATACCGGGGAGCTGTTTTTT. It encodes CASSSRTGGNTGELFF.

This clonotype was seen ten or more times. The chain has TRBV12-5 and TRBJ2-7, with a weak D call TRBD2 (5 bases). V was pared by 1 base and J by 7 bases, with 5 bases between. The CDR3 is made up of 11 amino acids. CDR1 is LGHNT, CDR2 FRNRAP, per germline. CDR3 bases: TGTGCTAGTGGTTTGGCGGGGGAGCAGTACTTC. It is translated as CASGLAGEQYF.

About this clonotype: One end of the junction does not line up with germline, which may come from a read error. This sequence joins TRBV5-1 and TRBJ1-2, with no clear D. The CDR3 spans 13 residues. Germline values: CDR1 SGHRS, CDR2 YFSETQ. In nucleotides, the CDR3 is TGTGCCAGCAGCCCCCCCGGGGAGTCAGGCTACACCTTC. Amino acids: CASSPPGESGYTF.

This clonotype was observed a handful of times. A much larger clone is a single base away; this may be a read error. V gene TRBV11-2 combines with J gene TRBJ2-7; no clear D gene. Trimming took off 1 base at V and 1 base at J, with 8 bases between the two ends. The CDR3 length is 14 residues. Per germline, CDR1 SGHAT and CDR2 FQNNGV. CDR3 DNA sequence: TGTGCCAGCAGCTTAGCGGGCCAATCCTACGAGCAGTACTTC. This sequence encodes CASSLAGQSYEQYF.

This clonotype came up a few times. The chain uses TRBV7-9 and TRBJ2-7; TRBD1 aligns across 9 bases. The CDR3 has 14 residues. Looked up from germline, CDR1 is SEHNR and CDR2 is FQNEAQ (reference sequence). The V gene end was trimmed by 5 bases and the J gene end by 4 bases; junction bases not matched to a gene: 6. Written as DNA, the CDR3 is TGTGCCAGCAGCGTGGGACAGGGAGATTACGAGCAGTACTTC. The encoded protein is CASSVGQGDYEQYF.